These 2 T cell receptor beta chains came from one sample sequenced in a study of blood T cells in healthy people across ages. Sample-barcoded 5' priming and a J-beta primer mix drove a second PCR of about 7 to 12 cycles. Each CDR3 protein is one row after TCRdb ran MiXCR on the 5' RACE reads. The sample lists approximately 800,000 distinct CDR3 sequences, 55% to 65% occurring once. What was sequenced was blood. These receptors all stem from a man aged 25-45 years in good health.

This clonotype was counted between two and nine times. The V and J genes are TRBV12-3 or TRBV12-4 and TRBJ2-1; no reliable D call. Trimming pared 6 bases from V and 1 base from J, leaving 10 bases between. The CDR3 has 14 residues. This CDR3 is CASRLTYSYNEQFF. The CDR3, as DNA: TGTGCCAGCAGACTAACTTATTCCTACAATGAGCAGTTCTTC.

This chain uses TRBV7-2 with TRBJ1-2; D gene unclear. This CDR3 spans 16 amino acids. The V end lost 3 bases, the J end lost 5 bases, and 19 bases lay between the germline ends. The germline CDR1 and CDR2 sequences are SGHTA and FQGNSA. CDR3 region: CASSLDLVITPYGYTF. Written as DNA, the CDR3 is TGTGCCAGCAGCTTGGACCTAGTTATCACGCCATATGGCTACACCTTC.